Following are 20 T cell receptor beta chains from one sample sequenced in a study of beta chain features in type 1 diabetes. Regarding the study as a whole: Researchers report that Type 1 diabetes patients had moderately but significantly shorter TCRB CDR3s across all four CD4+ subsets.

Their antigens are not known. Reverse transcription of all isolated RNA meant that expressed TCRB transcripts were sequenced. TCRdb's table, derived via immunoSEQ multiplex PCR, lists solely in-frame clones and lacks some. The table includes about 160,000 clones, 7.8% detected once. Sequencing used central memory CD4+ T cells from blood. Receptors were obtained from a woman in her thirties or forties with type 1 diabetes.

This clone has only a few counts. The CDR3 loop is CASDRGGSYNEQFF. DNA of the CDR3: TGTGCCAGTGACAGGGGCGGCTCCTACAATGAGCAGTTCTTC. The chain uses TRBV30 and TRBJ2-1; 8 bases line up with TRBD1. Trimming removed 8 bases from V and 0 bases from J; junction bases left unmatched: 6. CDR3 length equals 14 residues. Germline assignment: CDR1 GTSNPN and CDR2 SVGIG (reference sequence).

This clone was counted only a few times. At the DNA level, this CDR3 is encoded by other sequences in the same sample as well. The chain links TRBV19 to TRBJ1-4; 10 nucleotides match TRBD1. Germline V gene sequence: CDR1 LNHDA, CDR2 SQIVND (reference sequence). The junction had 5 bases not matched to a gene; V was cut back by 6 bases and J by 7 bases. The CDR3 length is 14 residues. In DNA form, the CDR3 reads TGTGCCAGTAGAAGACAGGGGGCTAGTGAAAAACTGTTTTTT. It encodes CASRRQGASEKLFF.

CDR3 DNA sequence: TGTGCCAGCAGCCGGGACAGCACCACAGATACGCAGTATTTT. Protein product: CASSRDSTTDTQYF. The chain links TRBV7-8 to TRBJ2-3; TRBD1 aligns across 7 bases. Germline assignment: CDR1 SGHVS and CDR2 FQNEAQ. The CDR3 runs to 14 residues. Unmatched junction bases numbered 4, after V lost 5 bases and J lost 2 bases.

This clone was observed at least ten times. J is TRBJ2-7 and V is TRBV5-1, with 8 positions matching TRBD1. CDR3 length equals 14 residues. Germline V gene lookup returns CDR1 SGHRS and CDR2 YFSETQ. The ends lost 4 bases at V and 6 bases at J; junction bases unmatched: 9. CDR3 protein: CASSAGQVPGEQYF. The DNA of the CDR3 is TGCGCCAGCAGCGCGGGACAGGTTCCTGGCGAGCAGTACTTC.

This clone was seen more than once but under ten times. J is TRBJ1-4 and V is TRBV7-3; no firm D call. This CDR3 is 15 amino acids long. V was trimmed by 5 bases and J by 0 bases, leaving 10 bases between them. Germline CDR1 is SGHTA and CDR2 is FQGTGA. The DNA for the CDR3 is TGTGCCAGCAGCACTCGGGGTACAACTAATGAAAAACTGTTTTTT. Translating it yields CASSTRGTTNEKLFF.

The chain has TRBV4-3 and TRBJ2-7; 7 bases line up with TRBD1. This CDR3 is 15 amino acids long. The germline CDR1 and CDR2 sequences are LGHNA and YSLEER. J gave up 2 bases and V 4 bases, and 8 bases lay outside the gene matches. The CDR3 DNA sequence: TGCGCCAGCAGCCTAGGGGGACAGACGGCCTACGAGCAGTACTTC. This codes for CASSLGGQTAYEQYF.

The chain has TRBV19 and TRBJ1-1; 8 nucleotides line up with TRBD1. Germline V gene sequence: CDR1 LNHDA, CDR2 SQIVND (reference sequence). The CDR3 runs 14 residues. V gave up 5 bases and J gave up 2 bases; unmatched junction bases: 4. CDR3 sequence: CASSRQGTNTEAFF. The CDR3 coding sequence is TGTGCCAGTAGTCGACAGGGGACTAACACTGAAGCTTTCTTT.

V usage is TRBV15 and J usage is TRBJ1-2; D is uncertain. V lost 4 bases and J lost 7, with 16 bases in between. The CDR3 spans 14 residues. The germline gives CDR1 LNHNV, CDR2 YYDKDF (reference sequence). The CDR3 DNA follows: TGTGCCACCAGCACTACGACAAGGCTGTCTGGCTACACCTTC. Translated: CATSTTTRLSGYTF.

V gene TRBV29-1 combines with J gene TRBJ2-5; D possibly corresponds to TRBD2 (6 bases). V dropped 7 bases and J dropped 4 bases, with 16 bases sitting between them. The CDR3 has 13 amino acids. Germline assignment: CDR1 SQVTM and CDR2 ANQGSEA. CDR3 residues: CSAQGTALETQYF. In nucleotides, the CDR3 is TGCAGCGCTCAAGGGACTGCCTTAGAGACCCAGTACTTC.

V is TRBV6-5 and J is TRBJ1-6; a weak D match, TRBD1 (6 bases). Germline V lookup: CDR1 MNHEY, CDR2 SVGAGI. This CDR3 spans 13 amino acids. V lost 9 bases and J lost 7, with 13 bases in between. CDR3 region: CASRTAYNSPLHF. DNA of the CDR3: TGTGCCAGTAGGACAGCTTACAATTCACCCCTCCACTTT.

This clone was observed a handful of times. V and J are TRBV9 and TRBJ1-1; no clear D. The CDR3 loop spans 13 amino acids. The V gene lost 3 bases and the J gene lost 1 base, with 7 bases spanning the gap. The V gene's germline CDR1 is SGDLS and CDR2 YYNGEE. Here the CDR3 reads CASSGGGNTEAFF. The CDR3 DNA follows: TGTGCCAGCAGCGGGGGAGGGAACACTGAAGCTTTCTTT.

The rearrangement uses TRBV6-6 and TRBJ1-1; no reliable D call. The CDR3 contains 14 residues. Germline lookup yields CDR1 MNHNY and CDR2 SVGAGI (reference sequence). The V end was cut by 2 bases, the J end by 0 bases, with 7 bases between. CDR3 in DNA: TGTGCCAGCAGTTACGGGCAGATGAACACTGAAGCTTTCTTT. It is translated as CASSYGQMNTEAFF.

The chain recombines TRBV19 with TRBJ2-2, with 8 nucleotides matching TRBD1. The V segment lost 6 bases and the J segment 6 bases; nucleotides outside the gene matches: 9. CDR1 is LNHDA and CDR2 is SQIVND in the germline V gene (reference sequence). This CDR3 spans 15 amino acids. The DNA for the CDR3 is TGTGCCAGTAGAGTCTGGGGACAGGTGGCCGGGGAGCTGTTTTTT. Translating it yields CASRVWGQVAGELFF.

Many counts were recorded for this clone. This chain links TRBV15 with TRBJ2-1, with D possibly TRBD1 on 5 matching bases. The germline V gene has CDR1 LNHNV and CDR2 YYDKDF (reference sequence). This CDR3 has 14 amino acids. The V end was cut by 4 bases, the J end by 8 bases, with 15 bases between. CDR3 protein: CATSTGPQGYEQFF. The CDR3 region has the DNA TGTGCCACCAGCACCGGCCCTCAGGGTTATGAGCAGTTCTTC. Full variable domain (outside the CDR3, taken from reference TRBV15 and TRBJ2-1): DAMVIQNPRYQVTQFGKPVTLSCSQTLNHNVMYWYQQKSSQAPKLLFHYYDKDFNNEADTPDNFQSRRPNTSFCFLDIRSPGLGDTAMYLCATSTGPQGYEQFFGPGTRLTVL.

This rearrangement joins TRBV28 to TRBJ1-2, with TRBD1 identical over 7 bases. This CDR3 contains 16 residues. The germline V gene has CDR1 MDHEN and CDR2 SYDVKM. V was pared by 5 bases and J by 4 bases, with 13 bases of the junction left unmatched. CDR3 region: CASSPQGDSIFYGYTF. In nucleotides, the CDR3 is TGTGCCAGCAGTCCCCAGGGGGACAGCATTTTCTATGGCTACACCTTC.

Ten or more counts support this clone. The chain combines TRBV2 with TRBJ2-1, with 8 bases fitting TRBD2. This CDR3 is 16 amino acids long. The V and J ends lost 4 bases and 6 bases, in that order; junction bases with no gene match: 11. From germline, CDR1 is SNHLY and CDR2 FYNNEI. The CDR3 nucleotides read TGTGCCAGCAGTGGAACCTCACTAGCGGAGGTCAATGAGCAGTTCTTC. Protein: CASSGTSLAEVNEQFF.

The V call is TRBV5-6, the J call TRBJ2-6; 7 bases align to TRBD1. Germline V CDR1 and CDR2: SGHDT, YYEEEE. The CDR3 is 16 amino acids. J gave up 6 bases and V 3 bases, and 9 bases lay outside the gene matches. This chain's CDR3 is CASSYEDRQEANVLTF. The CDR3 nucleotides are TGTGCCAGCAGCTACGAGGACAGGCAGGAGGCCAACGTCCTGACTTTC.

This clone was picked up a small number of times. The V gene is TRBV20-1, the J gene TRBJ2-1; D call uncertain. Germline CDR1 and CDR2: DFQATT and SNEGSKA (reference sequence). The V end lost 3 bases, the J end lost 8 bases, and 5 bases lay between the germline ends. The CDR3 covers 10 residues. The CDR3 sequence is CSASQDEQFF. The CDR3 DNA reads as TGCAGTGCTAGTCAGGATGAGCAGTTCTTC.

This clone was detected only a few times. V usage is TRBV7-8 and J usage is TRBJ2-2, with 8 bases lining up with TRBD1. V shed 2 bases and J 7 bases; nucleotides not matched to a gene: 3. Germline CDR1 reads SGHVS; CDR2 reads FQNEAQ. This CDR3 has 14 amino acids. DNA for the CDR3: TGTGCCAGCAGCTTACAGGGGGCTGTCGGGGAGCTGTTTTTT. Its translation is CASSLQGAVGELFF. The full variable domain, completed using reference TRBV7-8 and TRBJ2-2, is GAGVSQSPRYKVAKRGQDVALRCDPISGHVSLFWYQQALGQGPEFLTYFQNEAQLDKSGLPSDRFFAERPEGSVSTLKIQRTQQEDSAVYLCASSLQGAVGELFFGEGSRLTVL.

The chain recombines TRBV29-1 with TRBJ1-1, with a tentative D call TRBD1 (6 bases). This CDR3 contains 13 residues. V was trimmed by 4 bases and J by 2 bases, leaving 11 bases between them. Germline lookup yields CDR1 SQVTM and CDR2 ANQGSEA. This chain's CDR3 is CSVADSFNTEAFF. The CDR3 region has the DNA TGCAGCGTTGCGGACAGCTTCAACACTGAAGCTTTCTTT.